This T cell receptor (beta chain) was sequenced in a study of OX40 agonist ivuxolimab in advanced cancers. Here immunoSEQ multiplex PCR was the method, and the copy in TCRdb shows in-frame clones only, minus some. The sample has about 83,000 clones; about 88% are singletons. The ends were cut back, 6 bases at V and 7 bases at J, with 15 bases in the middle. This CDR3 contains 14 residues. Per the germline V gene, CDR1 is MNHNY and CDR2 is SVGAGI (reference sequence). The sequencing used CD4+ or CD8+ T cells sorted from blood, collected in a trial of the OX40 agonist ivuxolimab. The chain employs TRBV6-6 and TRBJ1-4, with D possibly matching TRBD1 (5 bases). This TCR derives from an adult with an advanced solid tumor such as melanoma, head and neck, liver or kidney cancer. The CDR3 DNA reads as TGTGCCAGCAGCCCCCCGGGACGGGGTGAAAAACTGTTTTTT. Its protein is CASSPPGRGEKLFF.